Below, 16 T cell receptor beta chains from the same sample are listed, as sequenced in a study of shared clonotypes between healthy human individuals. Libraries were prepared by immunoSEQ multiplex PCR; TCRdb keeps only in-frame clonotypes and omits some of them. The table records some 470,000 clones, about three quarters of them present only once. The sequenced sample consisted of PBMCs. Receptors originate from a woman between 40 and 55 years old in good health. Some clones in this sample may be carry-over from other donors' samples.

Turning to this clone: This same CDR3 is encoded by further DNA sequences in the sample. The genes are TRBV7-9 and TRBJ2-7; no firm D call. This CDR3 region has 11 residues. V lost 2 bases to trimming and J lost 7 bases, with 6 bases between them. CDR1 is SEHNR and CDR2 is FQNEAQ in the germline V gene (reference sequence). The CDR3 is CASSLSGEQYF. The CDR3 coding sequence is TGTGCCAGCAGCTTATCTGGGGAGCAGTACTTC.

The V and J genes are TRBV5-1 and TRBJ2-5; a possible D gene is TRBD2 (5 bases). CDR1 SGHRS and CDR2 YFSETQ come from the germline V gene. The CDR3 extends over 13 amino acids. The germline V and J ends were trimmed by 4 bases and 4 bases, with 11 bases remaining between them. This CDR3 reads CASSTGSRETQYF. The CDR3 DNA sequence: TGCGCCAGCAGCACGGGGTCCAGAGAGACCCAGTACTTC.

This clone was counted a few times. The J gene is TRBJ1-2, the V gene TRBV16; 8 bases match TRBD1. V lost 4 bases, J lost 8 bases, and 15 bases stayed unmatched. CDR3 length equals 16 residues. Germline V CDR1 and CDR2: KGHSY, FQNENV. CDR3 in amino acids: CASSPEAGTGPLGYTF. The DNA for the CDR3 is TGTGCCAGCAGCCCCGAGGCGGGGACAGGACCTTTGGGCTACACCTTC. Variable domain in full (rest from reference TRBV16 and TRBJ1-2): GEEVAQTPKHLVRGEGQKAKLYCAPIKGHSYVFWYQQVLKNEFKFLISFQNENVFDETGMPKERFSAKCLPNSPCSLEIQATKLEDSAVYFCASSPEAGTGPLGYTFGSGTRLTVV.

This rearrangement joins TRBV5-1 to TRBJ2-1; D call uncertain. The CDR3 consists of 13 residues. V gave up 1 base and J gave up 4 bases, with 6 bases separating them. The V gene's germline CDR1 is SGHRS and CDR2 YFSETQ. The CDR3 region has the DNA TGCGCCAGCAGCTTGACAGTTTACAATGAGCAGTTCTTC. Protein product: CASSLTVYNEQFF.

This chain links TRBV9 with TRBJ2-1; TRBD2 matches 7 bases. The germline V gene has CDR1 SGDLS and CDR2 YYNGEE. This CDR3 contains 17 residues. Trimming cost V 5 bases and J 4 bases; bases outside gene matches: 15. The CDR3 coding sequence is TGTGCCAGCAGTTACTCCGACGGACTAGGGGTTTACAATGAGCAGTTCTTC. Translating it yields CASSYSDGLGVYNEQFF.

Details on this clone: This CDR3 is also generated by other DNA sequences in the sample. This chain joins TRBV19 and TRBJ1-1; D is unclear. Looked up from germline, CDR1 is LNHDA and CDR2 is SQIVND (reference sequence). The CDR3 contains 13 residues. Trimming shortened V by 6 bases and J by 1 base, and 9 bases separated the two germline ends. The CDR3 loop reads CASSPTQNTEAFF. DNA for the CDR3: TGTGCCAGTAGCCCGACACAGAACACTGAAGCTTTCTTT. The full variable domain, rest sourced from reference TRBV19 and TRBJ1-1, is DGGITQSPKYLFRKEGQNVTLSCEQNLNHDAMYWYRQDPGQGLRLIYYSQIVNDFQKGDIAEGYSVSREKKESFPLTVTSAQKNPTAFYLCASSPTQNTEAFFGQGTRLTVV.

V and J are TRBV10-3 and TRBJ2-7; no clear D. Trimming took 4 bases from V and 2 from J, leaving 12 bases between them. There are 14 residues in the CDR3. The germline CDR1 and CDR2 sequences are ENHRY and SYGVKD. The CDR3 bases are TGTGCCATCAGTGCGGCACCAGCAACCTACGAGCAGTACTTC. This gives the protein CAISAAPATYEQYF.

The rearrangement joins TRBV28 to TRBJ2-2; 9 bases agree with TRBD1. Germline lookup yields CDR1 MDHEN and CDR2 SYDVKM. The J segment lost 3 bases and the V segment lost 6 bases, leaving 11 bases of the junction unmatched. This CDR3 is built from 17 residues. CDR3 amino acids: CASSRGQGRPDTGELFF. The CDR3, as DNA: TGTGCCAGCAGCAGAGGACAGGGGCGCCCGGACACCGGGGAGCTGTTTTTT.

The chain employs TRBV9 and TRBJ2-1, with 9 bases that match TRBD1. The V and J ends lost 7 bases and 3 bases, in that order; junction bases with no gene match: 5. Per the germline V gene, CDR1 is SGDLS and CDR2 is YYNGEE. There are 14 residues in the CDR3. DNA for the CDR3: TGTGCCAGCGGAAGGGACAGGGACTACAATGAGCAGTTCTTC. Translated, it gives CASGRDRDYNEQFF. Full variable domain (rest looked up from reference TRBV9 and TRBJ2-1): DSGVTQTPKHLITATGQRVTLRCSPRSGDLSVYWYQQSLDQGLQFLIQYYNGEERAKGNILERFSAQQFPDLHSELNLSSLELGDSALYFCASGRDRDYNEQFFGPGTRLTVL.

This sequence joins TRBV19 and TRBJ1-2; D might be TRBD1 (5 bases). CDR3 length equals 13 residues. The ends were cut back, 3 bases at V and 4 bases at J, with 9 bases in the middle. Germline CDR1 LNHDA, CDR2 SQIVND (reference sequence). CDR3 residues: CASSIEGPYGYTF. The CDR3 region has the DNA TGTGCCAGTAGTATTGAGGGGCCCTATGGCTACACCTTC.

This clone was picked up a small number of times. V and J are TRBV10-2 and TRBJ2-7; 12 bases map to TRBD2. This CDR3 region has 16 residues. J was trimmed by 2 bases and V by 2 bases; bases with no gene match: 4. CDR1 and CDR2 from the germline V gene are WSHSY and SAAADI. CDR3 nucleotides: TGCGCCAGCAGTGAGGGACTAGCGGGACGAACCTACGAGCAGTACTTC. Protein sequence: CASSEGLAGRTYEQYF.

The chain employs TRBV7-2 and TRBJ2-5; D is uncertain. Trimming left V 7 bases short and J 5 bases short, with 14 bases between. This CDR3 has 13 amino acids. Per germline, CDR1 SGHTA and CDR2 FQGNSA. The CDR3 nucleotides are TGTGCCAGCAACGAAAGGTGGTCGGAGACCCAGTACTTC. Its protein product is CASNERWSETQYF.

The chain carries TRBV30 and TRBJ1-4, with D perhaps TRBD1 (5 bases). This CDR3 spans 15 amino acids. V was trimmed by 2 bases and J by 5 bases, leaving 15 bases between them. The germline CDR1 and CDR2 sequences are GTSNPN and SVGIG (reference sequence). CDR3 DNA: TGTGCCTGGAGTACTACGGGGGGACTGAATGAAAAACTGTTTTTT. Its protein product is CAWSTTGGLNEKLFF.

This rearrangement joins TRBV7-2 to TRBJ2-5, with a possible D match to TRBD2 (6 bases). CDR1 is SGHTA and CDR2 is FQGNSA in the germline V gene. CDR3 length equals 14 residues. Trimming cost V 5 bases and J 1 base, with 11 bases left between them. The CDR3 DNA sequence: TGTGCCAGCAGCGGGGGGACCTTCCAAGAGACCCAGTACTTC. Protein sequence: CASSGGTFQETQYF.

The chain combines TRBV4-3 with TRBJ2-2; D may be TRBD2 (7 bases). The germline CDR1 and CDR2 sequences are LGHNA and YSLEER. The V end lost 0 bases, the J end lost 3 bases, and 11 bases lay between the germline ends. The CDR3 is 16 residues long. CDR3 nucleotides: TGCGCCAGCAGCCAAGATCGGGGGGCCGACACCGGGGAGCTGTTTTTT. Translation gives CASSQDRGADTGELFF.

The chain has TRBV5-4 and TRBJ2-7; 8 nucleotides agree with TRBD1. The CDR3 length is 13 residues. Germline CDR1 reads SGHNT; CDR2 reads YYREEE (reference sequence). The V and J ends lost 0 bases and 5 bases, in that order; junction bases with no gene match: 1. The CDR3 here is CASSLATGDEQYF. In DNA form, the CDR3 reads TGTGCCAGCAGCTTGGCGACAGGGGACGAGCAGTACTTC.